Listed here are 9 T cell receptor beta chains from one sample, sequenced in a study of T cells in Graves' hyperthyroidism and ophthalmopathy. Regions amplified from RNA transcripts were the TCR beta CDR3 regions. TCR CDR3 regions were first amplified by RT-PCR with HTBI primers. Using its own MiXCR run on the multiplex PCR reads, TCRdb lists one record per CDR3 protein. The sample holds about 110,000 distinct CDR3 sequences, 15% to 20% seen once. The sequenced material came from blood. Source of these receptors: a woman between 50 and 59 years old with Graves' hyperthyroidism.

This clonotype was seen at least ten times. V usage is TRBV6-5 and J usage is TRBJ1-6; 7 bases are shared with TRBD1. CDR3 length: 19 amino acids. Germline V CDR1 and CDR2: MNHEY, SVGAGI. V lost 4 bases, J lost 0 bases, and 12 bases stayed unmatched. The CDR3 loop is CASSLTHDRASSYNSPLHF. CDR3 nucleotides: TGTGCCAGCAGTTTGACCCACGACAGGGCCAGCTCCTATAATTCACCCCTCCACTTT.

This clonotype occurred many times. V gene TRBV13 combines with J gene TRBJ2-5, with 9 bases identical to TRBD2. The ends lost 0 bases at V and 13 bases at J; junction bases unmatched: 6. CDR3 length equals 13 residues. Looked up from germline, CDR1 is PRHDT and CDR2 is FYEKMQ (reference sequence). The CDR3 is CASSLGQREVPYF. The DNA for the CDR3 is TGTGCCAGCAGCTTAGGCCAGCGGGAGGTCCCGTACTTC.

J is TRBJ2-2 and V is TRBV4-1, with a possible D match to TRBD1 (5 bases). Trimming removed 0 bases at V and 5 bases at J, with 7 bases between. Germline assignment: CDR1 MGHRA and CDR2 YSYEKL. CDR3 length: 14 residues. The CDR3, as DNA: TGCGCCAGCAGCCAAGATTCAGGGACCGGGGAGCTGTTTTTT. Amino acids: CASSQDSGTGELFF.

This clonotype has ten or more counts. This chain joins TRBV6-1 and TRBJ1-5, with D hard to call. The CDR3 consists of 12 residues. Germline V gives CDR1 MNHNS, CDR2 SASEGT. Trimming took off 9 bases at V and 0 bases at J, with 6 bases between the two ends. The DNA for the CDR3 is TGTGCCAGTGATTATAGCAATCAGCCCCAGCATTTT. It encodes CASDYSNQPQHF.

This clonotype was observed many times. The V and J genes are TRBV20-1 and TRBJ2-5, with D perhaps matching TRBD2 (6 bases). V gave up 0 bases and J gave up 4 bases, with 12 bases separating them. CDR3 length: 14 residues. In germline, CDR1 is DFQATT, CDR2 SNEGSKA (reference sequence). The CDR3 loop reads CSARDWGVGETQYF. CDR3 coding DNA: TGCAGTGCTAGAGATTGGGGGGTTGGAGAGACCCAGTACTTC.

This chain uses TRBV2 with TRBJ2-1, with D perhaps matching TRBD2 (6 bases). V shed 7 bases and J shed 8 bases, with 12 bases lying between them. Looked up from germline, CDR1 is SNHLY and CDR2 is FYNNEI. The CDR3 spans 12 residues. Written as DNA, the CDR3 is TGTGCCAGCACTCGTCCTAGCGATGAGCAGTTCTTC. Translating gives CASTRPSDEQFF.

The chain couples TRBV28 to TRBJ1-5; weak D call: TRBD1 (6 bases). This CDR3 region has 13 residues. Germline lookup yields CDR1 MDHEN and CDR2 SYDVKM. V gave up 6 bases and J gave up 3 bases, with 9 bases separating them. The CDR3 is CASRTGYNQPQHF. The DNA for the CDR3 is TGTGCCAGCAGGACAGGCTACAATCAGCCCCAGCATTTT.

This clonotype has a count of ten or more. The rearrangement uses TRBV7-2 and TRBJ1-5; D is unresolved. V was trimmed by 1 base and J by 6 bases, leaving 7 bases between them. Germline V gives CDR1 SGHTA, CDR2 FQGNSA. The CDR3 is 13 residues long. CDR3 nucleotides: TGTGCCAGCAGCTTAGGAGGTTCTCAGCCCCAGCATTTT. Its protein product is CASSLGGSQPQHF.

This clonotype showed up many times. This sequence joins TRBV18 and TRBJ2-3; TRBD2 agrees at 9 bases. The V gene end was trimmed by 4 bases and the J gene end by 0 bases; junction bases not matched to a gene: 11. The CDR3 is made up of 18 amino acids. CDR1 is KGHSH, CDR2 LQKENI, per germline. CDR3 region: CASSRSWLAGLSTDTQYF. The CDR3 coding sequence is TGTGCCAGCTCACGGTCTTGGCTAGCGGGGCTAAGCACAGATACGCAGTATTTT. The variable domain in full, with the rest retrieved from reference TRBV18 and TRBJ2-3, is NAGVMQNPRHLVRRRGQEARLRCSPMKGHSHVYWYRQLPEEGLKFMVYLQKENIIDESGMPKERFSAEFPKEGPSILRIQQVVRGDSAAYFCASSRSWLAGLSTDTQYFGPGTRLTVL.